Sequencing of this TCR beta chain was carried out in a study of T cell repertoires in cytomegalovirus infection. For the study at large: CMV infection together with matching HLA type was indicated by public TCR beta signatures. Study-level results: Carriage of CMV together with the relevant HLA was identifiable through cumulative public TCR beta family frequency. Ex vivo responses were dominated by HLA-C-restricted CMV-specific TCR beta clonotypes.

This clonotype was observed a handful of times. The antigen remains unidentified. In TCRdb, the reads were re-called with MiXCR into one record per CDR3 protein. The table records 600,000 to 800,000 distinct CDR3 sequences, 24% of them present only once. The sequencing input was CD8+ T cells from PBMCs. This clonotype originated in a human donor in good health (CMV status not recorded). Some clones in this sample may be carry-over from other donors' samples.

CDR3 region: CASKEGVFAFF. CDR3 in DNA: TGTGCCAGCAAGGAGGGGGTGTTTGCTTTCTTT. The chain employs TRBV12-3 or TRBV12-4 and TRBJ1-1; D may be TRBD1 (6 bases). This CDR3 is built from 11 residues. The ends were cut back, 7 bases at V and 11 bases at J, with 14 bases in the middle.